This T cell receptor beta chain was sequenced in a study of blood T cells in healthy people across ages. Whole-study results and caveats: A strong correlation was found between TCR beta diversity and the percentage of naive T cells. Significant beta diversity loss was already apparent by age about 42, declining roughly linearly. There were more naive CD4+ cells and higher diversity in long-lived donors than in aged donors.

The extraction recovered at least 5.5 micrograms of total RNA per sample. Germline CDR1 and CDR2: SGHVS and FNYEAQ. The CDR3 length is 15 residues. V lost 7 bases and J 1 base, leaving 16 bases between the germline ends. Comments on this clonotype: Its antigen is undetermined.

The second PCR ran about 6 to 11 cycles with a sample-barcoded 5' primer and J-beta primers. TCRdb re-analysed the 5' RACE reads in MiXCR, keeping a single row per CDR3 protein. The sample lists 870,000 or so distinct CDR3 sequences, 29% seen once, with around a sixth in the top ten. Sequenced input: blood. The TCR sequence derives from a woman over 75 in good health. V gene TRBV7-6 combines with J gene TRBJ1-1; D unresolved. CDR3 residues: CASTLLSSQNTEAFF. The CDR3 DNA reads as TGTGCCAGCACCCTGCTCAGCAGTCAGAACACTGAAGCTTTCTTT.